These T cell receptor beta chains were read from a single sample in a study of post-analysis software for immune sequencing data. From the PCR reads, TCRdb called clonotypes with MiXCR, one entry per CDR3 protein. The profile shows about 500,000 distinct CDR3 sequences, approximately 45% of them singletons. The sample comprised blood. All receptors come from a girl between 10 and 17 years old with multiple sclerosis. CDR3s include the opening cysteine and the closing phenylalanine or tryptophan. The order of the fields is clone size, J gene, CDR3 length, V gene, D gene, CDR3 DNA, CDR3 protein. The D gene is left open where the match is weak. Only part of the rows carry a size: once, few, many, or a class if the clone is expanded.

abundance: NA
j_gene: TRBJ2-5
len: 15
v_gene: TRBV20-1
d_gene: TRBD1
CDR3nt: TGCAGTGCTAGAGACCCGGACAGGGGTACGACGGAGCAGTACTTC
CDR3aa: CSARDPDRGTTEQYF

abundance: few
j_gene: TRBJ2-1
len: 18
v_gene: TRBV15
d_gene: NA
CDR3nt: TGTGCCACCAGCAGCGATCTTATGGACTCGACCTCCTACAATGAGCAGTTCTTC
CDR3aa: CATSSDLMDSTSYNEQFF

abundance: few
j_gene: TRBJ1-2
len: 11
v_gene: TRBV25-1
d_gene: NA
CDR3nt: TGTGCCAGCATGGCCGCCCACGGCTACACCTTC
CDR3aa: CASMAAHGYTF

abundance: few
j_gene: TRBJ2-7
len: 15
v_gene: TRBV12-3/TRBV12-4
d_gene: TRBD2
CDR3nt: TGTGCCAGCAGTTTGTCTAGCGGGAAGATTGGGGAGCAGTACTTC
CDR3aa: CASSLSSGKIGEQYF

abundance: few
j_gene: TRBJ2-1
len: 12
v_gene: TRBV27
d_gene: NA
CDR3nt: TGTGCCAGCAGTCAAAGAAGCGATGAGCAGTTCTTC
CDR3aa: CASSQRSDEQFF

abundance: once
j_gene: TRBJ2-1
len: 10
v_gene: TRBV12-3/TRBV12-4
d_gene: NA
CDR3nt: TGTGCCAGCGCCGCCTACGAGCAGTTCTTC
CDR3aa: CASAAYEQFF

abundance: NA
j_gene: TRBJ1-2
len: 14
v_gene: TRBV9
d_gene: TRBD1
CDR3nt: TGTGCCAGCAGTATCGGACAGGGGGACTATGGCTACACCTTC
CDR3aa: CASSIGQGDYGYTF

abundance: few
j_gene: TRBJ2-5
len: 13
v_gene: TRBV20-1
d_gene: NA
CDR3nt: TGCAGTGCTACGCGCAACCCAGAAGAGACCCAGTACTTC
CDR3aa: CSATRNPEETQYF

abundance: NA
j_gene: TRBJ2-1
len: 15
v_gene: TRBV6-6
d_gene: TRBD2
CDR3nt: TGTGCCAGCAGTTACTCAGCGGGAGAGGAAAATGAGCAGTTCTTC
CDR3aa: CASSYSAGEENEQFF

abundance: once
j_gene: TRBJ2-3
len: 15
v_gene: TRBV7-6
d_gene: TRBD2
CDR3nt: TGTGCCAGCAGCTCCGTAGCGGGAGGGCCAGATACGCAGTATTTT
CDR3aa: CASSSVAGGPDTQYF

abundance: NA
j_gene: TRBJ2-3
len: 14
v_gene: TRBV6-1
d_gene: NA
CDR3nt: TGTGCCAGCAGTGAGCTAGCCTACACAGATACGCAGTATTTT
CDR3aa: CASSELAYTDTQYF

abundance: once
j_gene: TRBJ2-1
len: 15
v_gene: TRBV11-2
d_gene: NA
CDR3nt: TGTGCCAGCAGCTTAGGCCTAGCGATTTGCAATGAGCAGTTCTTC
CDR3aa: CASSLGLAICNEQFF

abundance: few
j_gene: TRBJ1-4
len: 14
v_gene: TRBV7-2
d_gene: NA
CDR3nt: TGTGCCAGCAGCTTAGTACAGGGTAATGAAAAACTGTTTTTT
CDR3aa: CASSLVQGNEKLFF

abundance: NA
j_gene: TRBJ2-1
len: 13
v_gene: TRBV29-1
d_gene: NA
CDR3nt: TGCAGCGTTGAAGCCAGTGGACCCTACGAGCAGTTCTTC
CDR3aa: CSVEASGPYEQFF

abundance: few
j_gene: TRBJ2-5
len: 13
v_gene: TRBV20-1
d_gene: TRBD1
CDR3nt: TGCAGTGCTAAGACAGGGGGCCAAGAGACCCAGTACTTC
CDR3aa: CSAKTGGQETQYF

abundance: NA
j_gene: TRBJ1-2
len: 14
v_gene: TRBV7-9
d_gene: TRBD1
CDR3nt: TGTGCCAGCAGCTTAAGACAGGGGGCGGAAGGCTACACCTTC
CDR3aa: CASSLRQGAEGYTF

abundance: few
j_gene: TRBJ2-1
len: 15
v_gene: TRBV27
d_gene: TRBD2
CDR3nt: TGTGCCAGCAGATTAGTAGCGGGAGGACACAATGAGCAGTTCTTC
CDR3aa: CASRLVAGGHNEQFF

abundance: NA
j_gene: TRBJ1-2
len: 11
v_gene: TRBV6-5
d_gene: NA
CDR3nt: TGTGCCAGCGGGACACGCTATGGCTACACCTTC
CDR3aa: CASGTRYGYTF

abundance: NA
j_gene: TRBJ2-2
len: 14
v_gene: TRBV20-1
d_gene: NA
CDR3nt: TGCAGTGCTAGGAAGGCAGGGTTTACCGGGGAGCTGTTTTTT
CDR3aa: CSARKAGFTGELFF

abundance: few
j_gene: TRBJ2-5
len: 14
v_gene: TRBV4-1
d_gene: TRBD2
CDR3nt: TGCGCCAGCAGCCAGACGGGAGGGGTGGAGACCCAGTACTTC
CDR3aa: CASSQTGGVETQYF

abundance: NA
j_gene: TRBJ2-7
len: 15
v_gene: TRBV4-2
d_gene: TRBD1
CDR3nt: TGTGCCAGCAGCCAGACGACAGGGGAATCCTACGAGCAGTACTTC
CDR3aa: CASSQTTGESYEQYF

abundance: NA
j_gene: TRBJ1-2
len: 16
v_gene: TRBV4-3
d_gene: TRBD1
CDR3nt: TGCGCCAGCAGCCAGGCTTGGGGACAGCCTACGCTTGGCTACACCTTC
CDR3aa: CASSQAWGQPTLGYTF

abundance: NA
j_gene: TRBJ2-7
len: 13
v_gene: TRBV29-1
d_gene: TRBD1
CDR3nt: TGCAGCGCCGCCGGGACAGGGATGTACGAGCAGTACTTC
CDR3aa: CSAAGTGMYEQYF

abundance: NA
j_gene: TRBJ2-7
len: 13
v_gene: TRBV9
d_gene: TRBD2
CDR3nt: TGTGCCAGCAGCGGGGGACTAGCGGACGAGCAGTACTTC
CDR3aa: CASSGGLADEQYF

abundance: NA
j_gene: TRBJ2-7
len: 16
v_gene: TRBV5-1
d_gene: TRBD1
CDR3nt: TGCGCCAGCAGCTTGGCCCCCGGGACAGTAACCTACGAGCAGTACTTC
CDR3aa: CASSLAPGTVTYEQYF

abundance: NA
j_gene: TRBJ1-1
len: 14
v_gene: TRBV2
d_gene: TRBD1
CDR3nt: TGTGCCACCAACCCGGGACAGAGAAACACTGAAGCTTTCTTT
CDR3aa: CATNPGQRNTEAFF

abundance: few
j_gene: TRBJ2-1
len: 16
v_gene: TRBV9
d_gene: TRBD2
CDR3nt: TGTGCCAGCAGCGCTGGACTAGTGAGCTCCTACAATGAGCAGTTCTTC
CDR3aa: CASSAGLVSSYNEQFF

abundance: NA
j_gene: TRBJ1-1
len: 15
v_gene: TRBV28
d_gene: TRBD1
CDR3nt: TGTGCCAGCAGTAAATGGACAGGGATAAACACTGAAGCTTTCTTT
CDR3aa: CASSKWTGINTEAFF

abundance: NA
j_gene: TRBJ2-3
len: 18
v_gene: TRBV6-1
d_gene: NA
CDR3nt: TGTGCCAGCAGGAACCCCGACCAGGACCATAGAGACACAGATACGCAGTATTTT
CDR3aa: CASRNPDQDHRDTDTQYF

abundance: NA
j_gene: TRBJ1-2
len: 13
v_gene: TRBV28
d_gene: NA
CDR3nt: TGTGCCAGCAGTTTTTACACAGTTTATGGCTACACCTTC
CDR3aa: CASSFYTVYGYTF

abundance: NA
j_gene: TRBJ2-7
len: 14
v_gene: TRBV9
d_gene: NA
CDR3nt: TGTGCCAGCAGCGAGGACGGCAACTCCTACGAGCAGTACTTC
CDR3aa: CASSEDGNSYEQYF

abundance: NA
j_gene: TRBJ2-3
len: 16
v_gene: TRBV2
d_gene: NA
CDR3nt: TGTGCCAGCAGTCTACGACAGATAGGACTAACAGATACGCAGTATTTT
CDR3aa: CASSLRQIGLTDTQYF

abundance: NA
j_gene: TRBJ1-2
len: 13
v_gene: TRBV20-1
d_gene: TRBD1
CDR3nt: TGCAGTGGGGGGACAGGGACTGACTATGGCTACACCTTC
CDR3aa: CSGGTGTDYGYTF

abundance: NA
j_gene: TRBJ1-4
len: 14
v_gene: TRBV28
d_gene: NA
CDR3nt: TGTGCCAGCAGTTCCCAATACACTAATGAAAAACTGTTTTTT
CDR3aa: CASSSQYTNEKLFF

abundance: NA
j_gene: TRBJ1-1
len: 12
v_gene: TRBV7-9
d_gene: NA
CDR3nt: TGTGCCAGCAGCTTCTTAGGGGTTGGAGCTTTCTTT
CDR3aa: CASSFLGVGAFF

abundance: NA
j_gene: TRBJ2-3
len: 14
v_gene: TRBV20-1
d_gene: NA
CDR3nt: TGCAGTGCACACAGCAGGGAGCGAACAGATACGCAGTATTTT
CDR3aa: CSAHSRERTDTQYF

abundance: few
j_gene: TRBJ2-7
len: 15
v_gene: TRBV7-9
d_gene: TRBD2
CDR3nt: TGTGCCAGCAGCTTAACTAGCGGGACCACTGGCGAGCAGTACTTC
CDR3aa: CASSLTSGTTGEQYF

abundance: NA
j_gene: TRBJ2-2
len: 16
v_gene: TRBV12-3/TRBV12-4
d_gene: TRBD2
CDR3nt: TGTGCCAGCAGTTTTTCCCTAGCGGGGTTTAACGGGGAGCTGTTTTTT
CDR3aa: CASSFSLAGFNGELFF

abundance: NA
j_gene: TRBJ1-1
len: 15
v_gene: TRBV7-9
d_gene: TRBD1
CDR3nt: TGTGCCAGCAGCTTAGGGCAAACAGGGGAAACTGAAGCTTTCTTT
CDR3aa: CASSLGQTGETEAFF

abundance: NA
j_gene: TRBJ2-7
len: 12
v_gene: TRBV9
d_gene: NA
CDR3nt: TGTGCCAGCAGCGTGAACTCTGGCGAGCAGTACTTC
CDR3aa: CASSVNSGEQYF

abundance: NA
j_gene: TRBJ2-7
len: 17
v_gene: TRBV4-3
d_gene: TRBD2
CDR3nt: TGCGCCAGCAGCCAAGGGAACGGGAGGGCCAATATTTACGAGCAGTACTTC
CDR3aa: CASSQGNGRANIYEQYF

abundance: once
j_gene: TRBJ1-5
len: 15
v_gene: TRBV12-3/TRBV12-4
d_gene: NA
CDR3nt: TGTGCCAGCAGTTTACTACCTTATAGCAATCAGCCCCAGCATTTT
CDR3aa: CASSLLPYSNQPQHF

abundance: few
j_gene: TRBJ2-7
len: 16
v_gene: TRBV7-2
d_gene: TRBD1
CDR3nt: TGTGCCAGCACAGCAGGCGGGGACAGGGGCATCTACGAGCAGTACTTC
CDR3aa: CASTAGGDRGIYEQYF

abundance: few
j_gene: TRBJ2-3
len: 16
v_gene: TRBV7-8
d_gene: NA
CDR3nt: TGTGCCAGCAGCTTACCCCTTGAGCGGCCCACAGATACGCAGTATTTT
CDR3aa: CASSLPLERPTDTQYF

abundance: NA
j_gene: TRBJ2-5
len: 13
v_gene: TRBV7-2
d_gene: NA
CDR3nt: TGTGCCAGCAAAGAGGGCAGTCAAGAGACCCAGTACTTC
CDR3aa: CASKEGSQETQYF

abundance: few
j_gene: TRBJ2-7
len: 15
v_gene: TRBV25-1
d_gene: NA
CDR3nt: TGTGCCAGCAGTATCCAGGGAAGGGGCCCCTACGAGCAGTACTTC
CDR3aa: CASSIQGRGPYEQYF

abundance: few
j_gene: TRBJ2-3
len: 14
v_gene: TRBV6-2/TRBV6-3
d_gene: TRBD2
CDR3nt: TGTGCCAGCACCATAAGCAGAGGGACTAGCGCGCAGTATTTT
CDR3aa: CASTISRGTSAQYF

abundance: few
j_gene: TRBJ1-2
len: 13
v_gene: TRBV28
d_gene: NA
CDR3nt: TGTGCCAGCAGATTTCCGCCCGTAGGCGGCTACACCTTC
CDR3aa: CASRFPPVGGYTF

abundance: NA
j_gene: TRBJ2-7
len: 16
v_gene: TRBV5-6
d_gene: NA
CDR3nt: TGTGCCAGCAGCTGGGGGAACCCCAACTACCCTTACGAGCAGTACTTC
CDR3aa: CASSWGNPNYPYEQYF

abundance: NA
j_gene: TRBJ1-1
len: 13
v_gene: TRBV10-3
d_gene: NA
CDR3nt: TGTGCCACTCGCGGAGCCGTGAACACTGAAGCTTTCTTT
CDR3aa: CATRGAVNTEAFF